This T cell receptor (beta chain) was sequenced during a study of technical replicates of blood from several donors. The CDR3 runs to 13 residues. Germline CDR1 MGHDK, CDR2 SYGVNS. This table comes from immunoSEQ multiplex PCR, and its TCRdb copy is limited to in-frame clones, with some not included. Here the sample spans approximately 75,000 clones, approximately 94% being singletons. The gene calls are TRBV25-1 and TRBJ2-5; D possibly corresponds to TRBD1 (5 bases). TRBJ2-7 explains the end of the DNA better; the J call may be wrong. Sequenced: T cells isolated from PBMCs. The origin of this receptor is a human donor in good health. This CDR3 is CASSDTGTYEQYF. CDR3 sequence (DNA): TGTGCCAGCAGTGATACAGGTACCTACGAGCAGTACTTC.